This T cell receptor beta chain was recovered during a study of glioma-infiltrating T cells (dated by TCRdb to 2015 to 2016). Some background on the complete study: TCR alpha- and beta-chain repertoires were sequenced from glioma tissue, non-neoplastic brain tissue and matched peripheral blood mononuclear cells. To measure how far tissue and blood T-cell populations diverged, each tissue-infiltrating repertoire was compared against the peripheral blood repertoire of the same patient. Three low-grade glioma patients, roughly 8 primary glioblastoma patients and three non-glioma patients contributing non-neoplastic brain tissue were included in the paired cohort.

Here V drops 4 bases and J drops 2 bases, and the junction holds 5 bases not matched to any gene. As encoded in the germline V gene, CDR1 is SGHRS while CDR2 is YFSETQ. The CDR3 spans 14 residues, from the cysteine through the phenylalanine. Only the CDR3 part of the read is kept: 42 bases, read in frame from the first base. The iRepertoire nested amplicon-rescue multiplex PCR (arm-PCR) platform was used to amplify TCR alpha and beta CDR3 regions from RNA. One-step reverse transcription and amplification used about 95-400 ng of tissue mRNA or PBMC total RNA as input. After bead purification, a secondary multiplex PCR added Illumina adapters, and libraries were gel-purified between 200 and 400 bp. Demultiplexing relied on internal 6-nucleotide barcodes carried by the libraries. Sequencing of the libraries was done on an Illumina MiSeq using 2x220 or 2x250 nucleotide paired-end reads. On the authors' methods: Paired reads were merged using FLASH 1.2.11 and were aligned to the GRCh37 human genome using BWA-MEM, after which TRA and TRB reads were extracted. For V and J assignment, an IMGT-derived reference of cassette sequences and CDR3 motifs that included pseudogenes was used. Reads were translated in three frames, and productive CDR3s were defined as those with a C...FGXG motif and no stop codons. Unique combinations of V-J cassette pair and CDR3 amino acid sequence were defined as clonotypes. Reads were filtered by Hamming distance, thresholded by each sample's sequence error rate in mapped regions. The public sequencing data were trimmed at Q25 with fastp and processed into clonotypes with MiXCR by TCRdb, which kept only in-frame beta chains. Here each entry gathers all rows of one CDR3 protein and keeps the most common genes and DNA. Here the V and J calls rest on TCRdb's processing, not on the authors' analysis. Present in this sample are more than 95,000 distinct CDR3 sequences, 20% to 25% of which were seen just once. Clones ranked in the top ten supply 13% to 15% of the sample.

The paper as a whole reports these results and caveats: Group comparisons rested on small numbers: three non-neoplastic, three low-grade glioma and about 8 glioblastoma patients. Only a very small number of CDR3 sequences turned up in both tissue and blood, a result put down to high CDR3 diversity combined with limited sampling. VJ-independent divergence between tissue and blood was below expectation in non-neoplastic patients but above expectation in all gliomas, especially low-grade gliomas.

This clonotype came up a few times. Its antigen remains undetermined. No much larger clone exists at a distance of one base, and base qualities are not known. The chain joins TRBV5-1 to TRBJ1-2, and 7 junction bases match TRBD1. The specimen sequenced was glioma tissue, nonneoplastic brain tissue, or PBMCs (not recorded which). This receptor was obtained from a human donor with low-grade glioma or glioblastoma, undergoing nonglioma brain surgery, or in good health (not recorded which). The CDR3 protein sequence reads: CASSGWDRNYGYTF. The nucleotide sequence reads TGCGCCAGCAGCGGATGGGACAGAAACTATGGCTACACCTTC.